This T cell receptor beta chain is from a study of T cell responses to AZD1222 COVID-19 vaccine. Broader study findings: Two doses of AZD1222 preceded a rise in Spike-specific TCR breadth and depth. Spike-spanning, vaccine-associated CD4 TCRs were dominant at 160-218 and 743-854. Reportedly, nearly half of unique spike TCRs recognized epitopes outside B.1.351/B.1.1.7 mutations.

For this clone: The antigen remains unidentified.

The CDR3 totals 14 residues. The V gene's germline CDR1 is SGDLS and CDR2 YYNGEE. V was cut by 4 bases and J by 2 bases, with 11 bases left in between. TCRdb's copy holds only in-frame clones and misses some; the assay was immunoSEQ multiplex PCR. The repertoire holds tens of thousands of clones, with approximately 90% as singletons. This TCR was sampled from an adult in good health. The sequenced sample was peripheral blood, obtained on day 0 of MenACWY control vaccination. The rearrangement uses TRBV9 and TRBJ2-3; a weak D match, TRBD1 (5 bases). CDR3 coding DNA: TGTGCCAGCAGCTCTCGACAGACCACAGATACGCAGTATTTT. Its translation: CASSSRQTTDTQYF.